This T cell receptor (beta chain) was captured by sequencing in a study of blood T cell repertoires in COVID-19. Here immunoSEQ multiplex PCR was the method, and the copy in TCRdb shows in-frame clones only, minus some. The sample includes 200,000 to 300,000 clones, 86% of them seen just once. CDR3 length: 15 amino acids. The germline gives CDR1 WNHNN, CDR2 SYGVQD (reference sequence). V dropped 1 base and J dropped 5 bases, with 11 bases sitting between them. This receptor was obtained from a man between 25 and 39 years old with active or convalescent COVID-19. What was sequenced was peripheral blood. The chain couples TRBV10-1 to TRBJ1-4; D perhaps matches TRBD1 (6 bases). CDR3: CASSELRGHNEKLFF. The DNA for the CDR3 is TGCGCCAGCAGTGAGTTAAGGGGACACAATGAAAAACTGTTTTTT.